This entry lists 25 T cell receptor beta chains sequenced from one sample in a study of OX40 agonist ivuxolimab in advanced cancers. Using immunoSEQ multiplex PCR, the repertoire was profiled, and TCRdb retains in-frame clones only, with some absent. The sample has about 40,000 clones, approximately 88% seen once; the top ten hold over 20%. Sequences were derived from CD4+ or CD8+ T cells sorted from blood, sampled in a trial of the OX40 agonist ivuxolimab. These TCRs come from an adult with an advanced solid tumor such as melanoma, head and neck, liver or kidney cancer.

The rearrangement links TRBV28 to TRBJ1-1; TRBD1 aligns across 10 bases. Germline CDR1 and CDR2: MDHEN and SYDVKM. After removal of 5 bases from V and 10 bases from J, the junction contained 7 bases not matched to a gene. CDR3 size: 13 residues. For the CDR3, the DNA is TGTGCCAGCAGTCTCGGGACAGGGGAAGGAGCTTTCTTT. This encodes CASSLGTGEGAFF. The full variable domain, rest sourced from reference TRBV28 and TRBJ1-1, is DVKVTQSSRYLVKRTGEKVFLECVQDMDHENMFWYRQDPGLGLRLIYFSYDVKMKEKGDIPEGYSVSREKKERFSLILESASTNQTSMYLCASSLGTGEGAFFGQGTRLTVV.

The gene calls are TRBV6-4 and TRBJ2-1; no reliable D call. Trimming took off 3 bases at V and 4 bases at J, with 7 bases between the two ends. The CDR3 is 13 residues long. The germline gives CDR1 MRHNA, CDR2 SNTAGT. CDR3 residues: CASSEGEYNEQFF. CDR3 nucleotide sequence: TGTGCCAGCAGTGAGGGCGAATACAATGAGCAGTTCTTC.

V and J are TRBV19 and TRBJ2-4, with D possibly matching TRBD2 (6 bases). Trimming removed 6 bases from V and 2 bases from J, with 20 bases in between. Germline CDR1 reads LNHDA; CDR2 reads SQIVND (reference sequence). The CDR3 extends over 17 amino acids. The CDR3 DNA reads TGTGCCAGTAGAGAGGTCGGGTTACGGGAGTCCAAAAACATTCAGTACTTC. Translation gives CASREVGLRESKNIQYF.

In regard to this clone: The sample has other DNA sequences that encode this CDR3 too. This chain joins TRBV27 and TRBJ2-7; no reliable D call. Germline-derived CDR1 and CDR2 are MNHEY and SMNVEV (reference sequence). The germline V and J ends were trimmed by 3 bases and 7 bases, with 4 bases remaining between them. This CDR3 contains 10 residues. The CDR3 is CASSLGEQYF. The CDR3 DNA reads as TGTGCCAGCAGTTTGGGAGAGCAGTACTTC.

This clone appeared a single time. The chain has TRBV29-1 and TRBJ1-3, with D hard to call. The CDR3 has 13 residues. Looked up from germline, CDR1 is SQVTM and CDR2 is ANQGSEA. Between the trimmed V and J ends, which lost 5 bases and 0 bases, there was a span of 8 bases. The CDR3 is CSVQDLSGNTIYF. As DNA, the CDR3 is TGCAGCGTTCAGGATCTCTCTGGAAACACCATATATTTT. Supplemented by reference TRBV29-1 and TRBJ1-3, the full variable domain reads SAVISQKPSRDICQRGTSLTIQCQVDSQVTMMFWYRQQPGQSLTLIATANQGSEATYESGFVIDKFPISRPNLTFSTLTVSNMSPEDSSIYLCSVQDLSGNTIYFGEGSWLTVV.

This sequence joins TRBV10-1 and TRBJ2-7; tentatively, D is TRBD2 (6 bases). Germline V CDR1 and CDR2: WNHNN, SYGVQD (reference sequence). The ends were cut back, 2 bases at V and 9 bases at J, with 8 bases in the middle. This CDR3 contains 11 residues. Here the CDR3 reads CASSEGGTQYF. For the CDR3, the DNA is TGCGCCAGCAGTGAGGGCGGGACGCAGTACTTC.

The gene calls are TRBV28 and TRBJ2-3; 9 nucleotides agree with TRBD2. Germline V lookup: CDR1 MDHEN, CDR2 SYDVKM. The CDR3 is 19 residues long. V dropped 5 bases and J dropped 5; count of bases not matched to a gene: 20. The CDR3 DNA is TGTGCCAGCAGTCTCGCCCCTCGTGAGAATAGCGGGAGTGGAGATACGCAGTATTTT. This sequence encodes CASSLAPRENSGSGDTQYF.

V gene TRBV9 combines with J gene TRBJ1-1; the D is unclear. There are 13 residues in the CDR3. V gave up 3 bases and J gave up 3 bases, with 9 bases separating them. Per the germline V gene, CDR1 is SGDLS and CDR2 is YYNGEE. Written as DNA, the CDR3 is TGTGCCAGCAGCGCCGGAGGGTACACTGAAGCTTTCTTT. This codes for CASSAGGYTEAFF.

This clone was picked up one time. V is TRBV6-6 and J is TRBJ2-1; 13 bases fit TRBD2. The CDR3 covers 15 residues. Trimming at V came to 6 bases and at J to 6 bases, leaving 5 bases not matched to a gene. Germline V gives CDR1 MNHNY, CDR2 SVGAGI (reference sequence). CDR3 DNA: TGTGCCAGCAGCTGGACTAGCGGGAGAGGCAATGAGCAGTTCTTC. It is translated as CASSWTSGRGNEQFF.

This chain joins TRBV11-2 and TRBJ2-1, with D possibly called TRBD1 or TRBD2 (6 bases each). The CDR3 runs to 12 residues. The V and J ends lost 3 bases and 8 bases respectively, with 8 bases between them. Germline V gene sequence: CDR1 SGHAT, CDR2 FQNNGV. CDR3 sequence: CASSFGGYEQFF. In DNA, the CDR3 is TGTGCCAGCAGCTTCGGGGGCTATGAGCAGTTCTTC.

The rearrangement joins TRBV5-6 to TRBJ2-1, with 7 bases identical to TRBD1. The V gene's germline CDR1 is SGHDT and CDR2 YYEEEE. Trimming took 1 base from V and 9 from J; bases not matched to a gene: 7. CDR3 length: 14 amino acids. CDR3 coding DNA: TGTGCCAGCAGCTTGACCGGGACAGCAACTGAGCAGTTCTTC. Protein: CASSLTGTATEQFF.

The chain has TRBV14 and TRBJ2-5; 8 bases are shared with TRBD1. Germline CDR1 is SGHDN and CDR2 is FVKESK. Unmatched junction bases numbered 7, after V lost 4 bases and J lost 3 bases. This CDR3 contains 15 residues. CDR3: CASSRAPGQEETQYF. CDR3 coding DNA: TGTGCCAGCAGCCGGGCCCCGGGACAGGAAGAGACCCAGTACTTC.

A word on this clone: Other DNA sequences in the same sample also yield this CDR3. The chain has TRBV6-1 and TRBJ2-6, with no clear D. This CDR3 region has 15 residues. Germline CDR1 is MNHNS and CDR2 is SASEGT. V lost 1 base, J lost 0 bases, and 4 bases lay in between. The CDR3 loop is CASSEGGSGANVLTF. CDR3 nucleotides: TGTGCCAGCAGTGAAGGGGGCTCTGGGGCCAACGTCCTGACTTTC.

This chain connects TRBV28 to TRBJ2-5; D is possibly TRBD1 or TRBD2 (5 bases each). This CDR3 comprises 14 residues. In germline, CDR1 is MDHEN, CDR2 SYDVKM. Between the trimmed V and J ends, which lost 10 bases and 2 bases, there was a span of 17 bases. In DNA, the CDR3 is TGTGCCACCCAGTTTGGGGCGGGTCAAGAGACCCAGTACTTC. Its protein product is CATQFGAGQETQYF.

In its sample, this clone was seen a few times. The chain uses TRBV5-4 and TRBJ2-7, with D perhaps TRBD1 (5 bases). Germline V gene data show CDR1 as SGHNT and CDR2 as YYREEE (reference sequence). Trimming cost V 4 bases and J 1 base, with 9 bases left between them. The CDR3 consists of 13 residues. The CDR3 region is CASSPTESYEQYF. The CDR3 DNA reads TGTGCCAGCAGCCCGACAGAATCCTACGAGCAGTACTTC.

This chain's CDR3 is CASSQVGDLYYNEQFF. In DNA form, the CDR3 reads TGCGCCAGCAGCCAAGTGGGGGACTTGTACTACAATGAGCAGTTCTTC. V gene TRBV4-1 combines with J gene TRBJ2-1; TRBD2 is a possible D gene (6 bases). V dropped 1 base and J dropped 3 bases, with 13 bases sitting between them. CDR3 length: 16 amino acids. The germline CDR1 and CDR2 sequences are MGHRA and YSYEKL.

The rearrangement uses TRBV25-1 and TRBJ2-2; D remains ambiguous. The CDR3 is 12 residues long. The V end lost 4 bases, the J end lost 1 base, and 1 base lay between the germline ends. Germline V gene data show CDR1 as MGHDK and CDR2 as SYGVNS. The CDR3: CASSGNTGELFF. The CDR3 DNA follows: TGTGCCAGCAGTGGGAACACCGGGGAGCTGTTTTTT.

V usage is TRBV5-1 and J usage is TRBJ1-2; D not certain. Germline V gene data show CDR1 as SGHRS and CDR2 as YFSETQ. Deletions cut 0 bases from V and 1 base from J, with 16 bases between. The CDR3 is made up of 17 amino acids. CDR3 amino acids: CASSLGEGGRGNYGYTF. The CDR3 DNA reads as TGCGCCAGCAGCTTGGGGGAGGGAGGGAGAGGTAACTATGGCTACACCTTC.

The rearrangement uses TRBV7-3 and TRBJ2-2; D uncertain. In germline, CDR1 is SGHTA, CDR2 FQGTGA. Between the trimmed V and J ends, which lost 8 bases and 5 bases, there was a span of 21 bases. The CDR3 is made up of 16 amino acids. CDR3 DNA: TGTGCCAGCGGCCCATCCACGGGCCTAGGGACCGGGGAGCTGTTTTTT. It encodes CASGPSTGLGTGELFF.

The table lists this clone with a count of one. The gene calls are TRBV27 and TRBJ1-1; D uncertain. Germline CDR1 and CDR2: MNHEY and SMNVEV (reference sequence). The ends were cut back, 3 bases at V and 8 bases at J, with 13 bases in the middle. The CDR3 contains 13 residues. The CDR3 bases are TGTGCCAGCAGTTTTGGTGGGCAGGCGGAAGCTTTCTTT. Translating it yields CASSFGGQAEAFF.

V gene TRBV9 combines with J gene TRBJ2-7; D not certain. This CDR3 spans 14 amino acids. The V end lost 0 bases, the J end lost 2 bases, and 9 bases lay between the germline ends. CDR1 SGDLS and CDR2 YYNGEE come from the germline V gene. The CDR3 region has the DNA TGTGCCAGCAGCGTAGTGCCAGGACCCTACGAGCAGTACTTC. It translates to CASSVVPGPYEQYF. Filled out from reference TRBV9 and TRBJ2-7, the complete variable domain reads DSGVTQTPKHLITATGQRVTLRCSPRSGDLSVYWYQQSLDQGLQFLIQYYNGEERAKGNILERFSAQQFPDLHSELNLSSLELGDSALYFCASSVVPGPYEQYFGPGTRLTVT.

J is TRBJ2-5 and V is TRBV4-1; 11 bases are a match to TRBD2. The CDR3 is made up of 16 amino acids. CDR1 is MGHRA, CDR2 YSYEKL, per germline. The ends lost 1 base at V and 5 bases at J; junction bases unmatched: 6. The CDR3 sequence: CASSQVAGGPGETQYF. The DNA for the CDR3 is TGCGCCAGCAGCCAAGTAGCGGGAGGGCCCGGGGAGACCCAGTACTTC.

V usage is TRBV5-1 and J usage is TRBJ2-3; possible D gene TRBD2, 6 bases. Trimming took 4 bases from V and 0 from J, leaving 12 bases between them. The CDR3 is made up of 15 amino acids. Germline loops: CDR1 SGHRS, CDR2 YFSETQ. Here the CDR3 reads CASSETLASTDTQYF. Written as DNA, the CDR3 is TGCGCCAGCAGCGAGACGCTAGCGAGCACAGATACGCAGTATTTT.

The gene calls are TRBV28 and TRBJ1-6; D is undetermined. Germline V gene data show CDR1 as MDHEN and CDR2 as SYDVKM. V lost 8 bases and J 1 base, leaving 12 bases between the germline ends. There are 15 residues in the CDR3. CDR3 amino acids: CASSWARSYNSPLHF. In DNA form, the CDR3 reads TGTGCCAGCTCCTGGGCGAGGTCCTATAATTCACCCCTCCACTTT.

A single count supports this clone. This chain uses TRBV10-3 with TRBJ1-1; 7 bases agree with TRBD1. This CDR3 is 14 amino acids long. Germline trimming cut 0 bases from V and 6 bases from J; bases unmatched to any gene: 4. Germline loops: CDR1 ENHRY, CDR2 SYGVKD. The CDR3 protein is CAISESKQGAEAFF. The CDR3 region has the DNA TGTGCCATCAGTGAGTCGAAGCAGGGGGCTGAAGCTTTCTTT.